This T cell receptor (beta chain) is drawn from a study of human T cells and chemical hapten exposure. Unmatched junction bases numbered 7, after V lost 3 bases and J lost 4 bases. CDR3 length: 16 amino acids. The germline V gene encodes CDR1 LGHNA and CDR2 YSLEER. A few counts support this clonotype. As yet, its antigen is unknown. Individual cDNA molecules received unique molecular identifiers in the library. TCRdb independently ran MiXCR on the RACE reads; one entry per CDR3 protein. The sample lists a few hundred thousand distinct CDR3 sequences; 6% to 7% were seen once. Time point given: patch test 2, 6 weeks after DPC sensitization. Treatment meaning: therapeutic diphenylcyclopropenone sensitization with weekly scalp DPC. Alopecia patients deemed DPC-suitable, aged 18 to 70, excluding pregnancy. Broader study findings: TCRs at a frequency above 1 in 1000 stayed unchanged with DPC sensitization.

The source is a woman aged 18 to 35 with alopecia areata. Some clones in this sample may be carry-over from other donors' samples. The chain recombines TRBV4-3 with TRBJ2-1; 9 nucleotides line up with TRBD2. This material consisted of whole blood, taken in connection with sensitization to the hapten diphenylcyclopropenone (DPC). CDR3 region: CASSHERGDFYNEQFF. CDR3 coding DNA: TGCGCCAGCAGCCACGAGCGGGGGGATTTTTACAATGAGCAGTTCTTC.